The clone carrying this TCR beta chain was recorded many times. As yet, its antigen is unknown. A universal primer site was incorporated via template switching, and the cDNA contained unique molecular identifiers. TCRdb reanalysed the 5' RACE reads using MiXCR and keeps one entry per CDR3 protein. The sample lists around 480,000 distinct CDR3 sequences; 13% to 15% were seen once. The data derive from a study of identical twins. The study, taken as a whole, reports: Conclusions leaned on cross-sectional statistical analysis and did not track the same donors over time. Analyses based on zero insertions could be partly confounded by invariant MAIT and iNKT cells.

Trimming removed 0 bases from V and 0 bases from J, with 12 bases in between. The CDR3 length is 16 residues. The germline gives CDR1 LNHNV, CDR2 YYDKDF (reference sequence). Another study also made use of these data, one on yellow fever vaccine responses in identical twins. As that report states: A vaccine T cell response that seemed partly convergent and partly personalized was reported in twins.

This clonotype was obtained from a woman aged 18-30 years in good health. The material sequenced was CD4+ T cells sorted from blood. The chain is built from TRBV15 and TRBJ2-7, with D possibly being TRBD1 (6 bases). CDR3 sequence reads: CATSRDYGQNSYEQYF. CDR3 DNA sequence: TGTGCCACCAGCAGAGATTATGGACAGAACTCCTACGAGCAGTACTTC.